Following are 4 T cell receptor beta chains from one sample sequenced in a study of T cells in Graves' hyperthyroidism and ophthalmopathy. The CDR3 regions of TCR beta were amplified from RNA transcripts. Using the HTBI primer set, a first-round RT-PCR was run on the TCR CDR3. TCRdb ran MiXCR on the multiplex PCR reads and lists one entry per CDR3 protein. The repertoire consists of a few hundred thousand distinct CDR3 sequences, with about an eighth occurring once and the leading ten covering under 20%. Sequences were obtained from blood. The source of these receptors is a woman aged 18-30 years with Graves' hyperthyroidism.

This clonotype was observed a handful of times. The rearrangement joins TRBV20-1 to TRBJ2-2; D might be TRBD1 (5 bases). This CDR3 is 15 amino acids long. Germline V gene lookup returns CDR1 DFQATT and CDR2 SNEGSKA (reference sequence). The ends were cut back, 3 bases at V and 1 base at J, with 12 bases in the middle. In DNA form, the CDR3 reads TGCAGTGCTAGTGGGGCGCAGGTGAACACCGGGGAGCTGTTTTTT. As protein: CSASGAQVNTGELFF.

Many counts were recorded for this clonotype. The gene calls are TRBV2 and TRBJ2-7, with 8 bases aligning to TRBD1. Germline loops: CDR1 SNHLY, CDR2 FYNNEI. This CDR3 contains 10 residues. After removal of 9 bases from V and 10 bases from J, the junction contained 5 bases not matched to a gene. The CDR3 loop is CASQGAGQYV. The CDR3 DNA is TGTGCCAGTCAGGGGGCTGGACAGTACGTC.

This clonotype was observed a handful of times. V is TRBV19 and J is TRBJ2-4; D is uncertain. The CDR3 consists of 18 residues. The germline V gene encodes CDR1 LNHDA and CDR2 SQIVND (reference sequence). V was trimmed by 7 bases and J by 1 base, leaving 23 bases between them. The CDR3 protein is CASNQWPPRLGAKNIQYF. DNA for the CDR3: TGTGCCAGTAACCAATGGCCCCCCCGCTTAGGTGCCAAAAACATTCAGTACTTC.

Of note for this clonotype: A read error may be the cause here, since a much bigger clone is one base away. Lacking the conserved final phenylalanine or tryptophan, this CDR3 likely reflects a read error. The V call is TRBV5-1, the J call TRBJ2-3, with 12 bases identical to TRBD1. The V gene's germline CDR1 is SGHRS and CDR2 YFSETQ. V lost 4 bases to trimming and J lost 2 bases; unmatched junction nucleotides: 5. This CDR3 comprises 16 residues. The CDR3 coding sequence is TGCGCCAGCAGCGGGGGACAGGGGGCTGACACAGATACGCAGTATGTT. The encoded protein is CASSGGQGADTDTQYV.